The next 24 T cell receptor beta chains were all read from a single sample in a study of CXCR3-negative and CXCR3-positive naive CD8 T cells (dated by TCRdb to between 2019 and 2020). What these receptors recognize is not known. Broader findings and caveats from the paper: Compared with CXCR3-negative naive cells, CXCR3-positive naive cells had TRB CDR3s with higher hydrophobicity (lower Kidera factor 4), lower energy, and higher strength and volume indices.

For sequencing, a NextSeq 550 was employed. The Human TCR Profiling Kit (MiLaboratory) was used to make UMI-labeled 5' RACE TRB cDNA libraries. TCRdb reprocessed the raw reads; every CDR3 protein sequence is a single record, and DNA is not supplied. The sample table includes around 120,000 distinct CDR3 sequences. About 0.61% of the sample is held by the ten biggest clonotypes. Sequences were obtained from naive CXCR3+ CD8+ T cells from blood. Per the publication, the cell subset or site label means: CD45RO-CCR7+CD27+CD95- naive CD8+ T cells expressing CXCR3 (TNR3+). These receptors originate from a human donor in good health. Some clones in this sample may be carry-over from other donors' samples.

The chain links TRBV29-1 to TRBJ2-5. CDR1 is SQVTM, CDR2 ANQGSEA, per germline. This CDR3 has 14 amino acids. CDR3 sequence: CSVEEGNTQETQYF.

The chain carries TRBV11-2 and TRBJ1-1; no DNA is available, so the TRBD1 call from TCRdb remains unchecked. This CDR3 has 13 residues. The germline V gene has CDR1 SGHAT and CDR2 FQNNGV. The CDR3 loop reads CASSEGTDTWSFF.

Here the CDR3 reads CASSPEGGPPYNEQFF. This chain connects TRBV7-9 to TRBJ2-1; TCRdb's D gene call, TRBD1, goes unchecked for lack of DNA. The germline V gene encodes CDR1 SEHNR and CDR2 FQNEAQ (reference sequence). The CDR3 is 16 residues long.

The rearrangement links TRBV12-3 or TRBV12-4 to TRBJ2-7; TCRdb's assignment of TRBD2 cannot be checked, as there is no DNA. The CDR3 is 13 residues long. The CDR3 sequence: CASSFSLVGEQYF.

V and J are TRBV4-3 and TRBJ2-5. CDR1 is LGHNA and CDR2 is YSLEER in the germline V gene. This CDR3 has 14 residues. The CDR3 sequence: CASSAGRLQETQYF.

V usage is TRBV2 and J usage is TRBJ2-7; TCRdb gives TRBD1 as the D gene, but with no DNA this cannot be confirmed. The CDR3 runs to 15 residues. Germline CDR1 reads SNHLY; CDR2 reads FYNNEI. CDR3 residues: CASSERLNRAHEQYF. The whole variable domain, remainder taken from reference TRBV2 and TRBJ2-7, is EPEVTQTPSHQVTQMGQEVILRCVPISNHLYFYWYRQILGQKVEFLVSFYNNEISEKSEIFDDQFSVERPDGSNFTLKIRSTKLEDSAMYFCASSERLNRAHEQYFGPGTRLTVT.

The chain uses TRBV11-3 and TRBJ2-1; TCRdb indicates TRBD1, and absent DNA this call remains unverified. The CDR3 spans 15 residues. Germline lookup yields CDR1 SGHNT and CDR2 YENEEA. CDR3 protein: CASSPRTENYNEQFF.

The rearrangement joins TRBV29-1 to TRBJ2-3; absent DNA, TCRdb's TRBD2 call cannot be checked. Germline lookup yields CDR1 SQVTM and CDR2 ANQGSEA. CDR3 size: 16 residues. CDR3 residues: CSVEGGRRHSTDTQYF.

The chain is built from TRBV5-1 and TRBJ2-2; TCRdb's D call, TRBD2, is unchecked because there is no DNA. The germline V gene has CDR1 SGHRS and CDR2 YFSETQ. This CDR3 comprises 16 residues. CDR3 in amino acids: CASSPAAGGPTGELFF.

The V and J genes are TRBV4-2 and TRBJ2-1; the D call of TRBD2 rests on TCRdb alone, since no DNA is present to check it. This CDR3 spans 16 amino acids. Per the germline V gene, CDR1 is LGHNA and CDR2 is YNFKEQ. The CDR3 sequence: CASSQVPAGGYNEQFF.

V and J are TRBV7-3 and TRBJ2-7; with no DNA, the TCRdb D assignment of TRBD1 cannot be verified. The CDR3 runs to 13 residues. Germline V gene lookup returns CDR1 SGHTA and CDR2 FQGTGA. CDR3 amino acids: CASSFLRGYEQYF.

This chain links TRBV10-3 with TRBJ1-5; TCRdb's D call of TRBD1 is untestable without DNA. The germline V gene encodes CDR1 ENHRY and CDR2 SYGVKD. The CDR3 length is 16 residues. CDR3 residues: CAISESGPPPNQPQHF.

The V gene is TRBV7-9, the J gene TRBJ2-7; TCRdb indicates TRBD1, and absent DNA this call remains unverified. The CDR3 loop spans 14 amino acids. Germline V CDR1 and CDR2: SEHNR, FQNEAQ (reference sequence). CDR3 sequence: CASSHRDRPYEQYF.

The rearrangement links TRBV7-9 to TRBJ2-7; as DNA is missing, the TRBD2 call by TCRdb cannot be tested. The germline V gene encodes CDR1 SEHNR and CDR2 FQNEAQ (reference sequence). The CDR3 consists of 15 residues. The CDR3 loop reads CASSNTRDYSYEQYF.

The chain uses TRBV7-9 and TRBJ2-7; TCRdb's D call of TRBD1 is untestable without DNA. The germline CDR1 and CDR2 sequences are SEHNR and FQNEAQ (reference sequence). The CDR3 spans 14 residues. The CDR3 loop reads CASSPNMGLYEQYF.

V and J are TRBV4-2 and TRBJ1-2. This CDR3 contains 12 residues. Germline CDR1 is LGHNA and CDR2 is YNFKEQ. The CDR3 loop reads CASSQEGYGYTF.

This chain joins TRBV5-6 and TRBJ2-5; as DNA is missing, the TRBD2 call by TCRdb cannot be tested. CDR1 is SGHDT and CDR2 is YYEEEE in the germline V gene. The CDR3 consists of 15 residues. This chain's CDR3 is CASSSTSGYQETQYF. The variable domain in full, with the rest retrieved from reference TRBV5-6 and TRBJ2-5, is DAGVTQSPTHLIKTRGQQVTLRCSPKSGHDTVSWYQQALGQGPQFIFQYYEEEERQRGNFPDRFSGHQFPNYSSELNVNALLLGDSALYLCASSSTSGYQETQYFGPGTRLLVL.

CDR3 protein: CSVVGLESYEQYF. The chain employs TRBV29-1 and TRBJ2-7; TCRdb picks TRBD2, but there is no DNA to check that call. Germline lookup yields CDR1 SQVTM and CDR2 ANQGSEA. The CDR3 runs 13 residues.

The rearrangement links TRBV29-1 to TRBJ1-1. The CDR3 has 11 amino acids. CDR1 and CDR2 from the germline V gene are SQVTM and ANQGSEA. The CDR3 region is CSCTSGAEAFF.

The chain carries TRBV15 and TRBJ1-2; TCRdb reports TRBD1, a call that lacks DNA to check it against. This CDR3 comprises 16 residues. CDR1 LNHNV and CDR2 YYDKDF come from the germline V gene (reference sequence). CDR3 loop: CATSSGKGRTLYGYTF.

The rearrangement joins TRBV30 to TRBJ2-7; with no DNA, the TCRdb D assignment of TRBD1 cannot be verified. Germline assignment: CDR1 GTSNPN and CDR2 SVGIG (reference sequence). The CDR3 runs 12 residues. The CDR3 protein is CAWRGALREQYF.

This chain uses TRBV28 with TRBJ2-7; TCRdb's D call of TRBD1 is untestable without DNA. The CDR3 runs to 14 residues. Germline lookup yields CDR1 MDHEN and CDR2 SYDVKM. The CDR3 loop reads CASTSGRRVYEQYF.

The genes are TRBV6-4 and TRBJ2-1; TCRdb gives TRBD2 as the D gene, but with no DNA this cannot be confirmed. The CDR3 covers 15 residues. Germline loops: CDR1 MRHNA, CDR2 SNTAGT. CDR3 sequence: CASSDSGGAYNEQFF.

This sequence joins TRBV12-3 or TRBV12-4 and TRBJ2-5; TCRdb names TRBD1, which stays unverified in the absence of DNA. CDR3 length: 11 residues. The CDR3 region is CASTNGGTQYF.